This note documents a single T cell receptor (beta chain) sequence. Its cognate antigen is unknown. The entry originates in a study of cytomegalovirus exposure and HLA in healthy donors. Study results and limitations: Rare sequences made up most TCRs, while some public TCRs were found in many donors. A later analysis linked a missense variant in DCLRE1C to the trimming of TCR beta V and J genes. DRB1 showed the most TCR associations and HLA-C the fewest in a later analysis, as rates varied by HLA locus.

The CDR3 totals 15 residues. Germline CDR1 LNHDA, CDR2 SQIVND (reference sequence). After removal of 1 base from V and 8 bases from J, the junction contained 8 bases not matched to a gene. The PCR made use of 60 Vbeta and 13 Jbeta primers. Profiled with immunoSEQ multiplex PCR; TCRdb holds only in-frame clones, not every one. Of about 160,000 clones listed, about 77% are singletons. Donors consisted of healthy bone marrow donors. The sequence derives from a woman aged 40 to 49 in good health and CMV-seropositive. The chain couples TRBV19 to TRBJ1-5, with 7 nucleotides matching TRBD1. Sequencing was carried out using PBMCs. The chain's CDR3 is CASSIAFQGDEPQHF. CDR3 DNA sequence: TGTGCCAGTAGTATAGCCTTTCAGGGGGATGAGCCCCAGCATTTT.